Below are 11 T cell receptor beta chains sequenced from a single sample in a study of T cell responses to AZD1222 COVID-19 vaccine. Data came from immunoSEQ multiplex PCR; TCRdb stores just in-frame clones and leaves some out. Among around 150,000 clones, just over 90% were seen once, and the ten largest hold 3.4%. Sequencing was performed on peripheral blood, taken on day 0 of AZD1222 vaccination. These receptors all come from an adult in good health.

V and J are TRBV27 and TRBJ1-5, with TRBD1 matching 8 bases. The CDR3 sequence is 16 residues long. Germline V lookup: CDR1 MNHEY, CDR2 SMNVEV (reference sequence). V lost 5 bases and J lost 1; bases outside the gene matches: 7. The CDR3 is CASSPRTGQSNQPQHF. CDR3 sequence (DNA): TGTGCCAGCAGTCCGAGGACAGGGCAAAGCAATCAGCCCCAGCATTTT.

The chain has TRBV29-1 and TRBJ2-1; maybe TRBD2 (6 bases). The V end was cut by 8 bases, the J end by 0 bases, with 8 bases between. The CDR3 spans 12 residues. From germline, CDR1 is SQVTM and CDR2 ANQGSEA. CDR3: CSQEGSYNEQFF. For the CDR3, the DNA is TGCAGCCAGGAGGGCTCCTACAATGAGCAGTTCTTC.

The rearrangement links TRBV7-2 to TRBJ1-6, with D possibly being TRBD1 (5 bases). The germline V gene has CDR1 SGHTA and CDR2 FQGNSA. Deletions cut 4 bases from V and 7 bases from J, with 14 bases between. CDR3 length: 15 residues. The chain's CDR3 is CASSSGPNQNSPLHF. The CDR3 DNA reads TGTGCCAGCAGCTCGGGACCGAATCAAAATTCACCCCTCCACTTT.

The chain links TRBV7-9 to TRBJ1-5, with D unresolved. V was pared by 1 base and J by 5 bases, with 9 bases between. The V gene's germline CDR1 is SEHNR and CDR2 FQNEAQ (reference sequence). The CDR3 runs 14 residues. The CDR3 spells CASSLEAAYQPQHF. The CDR3, as DNA: TGTGCCAGCAGCTTAGAGGCAGCCTATCAGCCCCAGCATTTT.

The chain links TRBV6-7 to TRBJ2-1, with D perhaps TRBD2 (6 bases). TRBV6-7 is an ORF for which the function is uncertain. This CDR3 comprises 13 residues. The V end was cut by 10 bases, the J end by 0 bases, with 10 bases between. CDR3 DNA: TGTGCCACTGCGGGGAGCTCCTACAATGAGCAGTTCTTC. This gives the protein CATAGSSYNEQFF.

The chain links TRBV6-2 or TRBV6-3 to TRBJ2-1; 14 bases match TRBD2. This CDR3 contains 17 residues. Trimming cost V 3 bases and J 6 bases; bases outside gene matches: 7. CDR1 and CDR2 from the germline V gene are MNHEY and SVGEGT. DNA of the CDR3: TGTGCCAGCAGTTATTCCACCGGGACTAGCGGGGGCAATGAGCAGTTCTTC. Amino acids: CASSYSTGTSGGNEQFF.

V usage is TRBV18 and J usage is TRBJ1-2; D not resolved. The V and J ends lost 1 base and 1 base respectively, with 7 bases between them. The CDR3 runs 14 residues. Germline V gene sequence: CDR1 KGHSH, CDR2 LQKENI. The CDR3 DNA follows: TGTGCCAGCTCACCACGCTTCAGTAACTATGGCTACACCTTC. Its protein is CASSPRFSNYGYTF.

The V gene is TRBV30, the J gene TRBJ2-1; 12 bases line up with TRBD2. Looked up from germline, CDR1 is GTSNPN and CDR2 is SVGIG (reference sequence). The CDR3 is made up of 13 amino acids. With 1 base clipped from V and 10 bases from J, the junction kept 2 bases outside the gene matches. CDR3 DNA: TGTGCCTGGAGTGAGGGGACTAGCGGGGAGCAGTTCTTC. It yields the protein CAWSEGTSGEQFF. Full variable domain (remainder filled in from reference TRBV30 and TRBJ2-1): SQTIHQWPATLVQPVGSPLSLECTVEGTSNPNLYWYRQAAGRGLQLLFYSVGIGQISSEVPQNLSASRPQDRQFILSSKKLLLSDSGFYLCAWSEGTSGEQFFGPGTRLTVL.

The rearrangement links TRBV7-2 to TRBJ2-3; D is unresolved. This CDR3 is 14 amino acids long. CDR1 is SGHTA and CDR2 is FQGNSA in the germline V gene. V was cut by 5 bases and J by 3 bases, with 12 bases left in between. CDR3 in DNA: TGTGCCAGCAGCCCAGTCCGTGGGACAGATACGCAGTATTTT. Translated: CASSPVRGTDTQYF.

The chain links TRBV19 to TRBJ1-4, with 9 positions matching TRBD1. The CDR3 runs to 16 residues. V was clipped by 5 bases and J by 6 bases; unmatched bases: 10. Germline V CDR1 and CDR2: LNHDA, SQIVND (reference sequence). The CDR3 loop is CASSLGTGQRYEKLFF. The CDR3 DNA sequence: TGTGCCAGTAGTCTGGGGACAGGGCAGAGGTATGAAAAACTGTTTTTT.

The V gene is TRBV25-1, the J gene TRBJ1-6; no definite D call. The CDR3 is 13 residues long. Germline V gene data show CDR1 as MGHDK and CDR2 as SYGVNS. V lost 6 bases and J lost 7, with 10 bases in between. In DNA, the CDR3 is TGTGCCAGCAGCCCTCTGGGGAATTCACCCCTCCACTTT. Its translation is CASSPLGNSPLHF.